Listed below are T cell receptor beta chains from one sample, sequenced in a study of cytotoxic CD8 clonotypes in ibrutinib-treated CLL. Method: immunoSEQ multiplex PCR; TCRdb's copy keeps in-frame clones and lacks some. The sample consists of some 150,000 clones, roughly 83% of them appearing once. The sequenced sample was PBMCs, obtained after 12 months of ibrutinib treatment. The receptors were gathered from a human donor with chronic lymphocytic leukemia. Both conserved end residues are part of each CDR3. A D gene is named only where the DNA matches it firmly. Only part of the rows carry a size: once, few, many, or a class if the clone is expanded.

TRBJ1-2 TRBV6-5 - TRBD1 TGTGCCAGCAGTTCCTTACAGGGGGCAGACAGCTATGGCTACACCTTC CASSSLQGADSYGYTF
TRBJ1-3 TRBV11-3 few - TGTGCCAGCAGCCCCGGGACGGAGACCTCTGGAAACACCATATATTTT CASSPGTETSGNTIYF
TRBJ1-2 TRBV7-2 - - TGTGCCAGCAGACTAAAGGACGCCACGGGCGGCTATGGCTACACCTTC CASRLKDATGGYGYTF
TRBJ2-2 TRBV5-1 once - TGCGCCAGCTCATCGAACACCGGGGAGCTGTTTTTT CASSSNTGELFF
TRBJ2-7 TRBV7-2 - - TGTGCCAGCAGCTTAAGGGCTCTATCCTACGAGCAGTACTTC CASSLRALSYEQYF
TRBJ1-2 TRBV30 - - TGTGCCTGGAGGTCTTATGACAGATTTACTAACTATGGCTACACCTTC CAWRSYDRFTNYGYTF
TRBJ2-7 TRBV10-1 - TRBD2 TGCGCCAGCAGTGAGTCCGAGCGGGAGGTATACGAGCAGTACTTC CASSESEREVYEQYF
TRBJ2-5 TRBV7-9 - TRBD2 TGTGCCAGCAGCTTAGGTCTGCTAGCGGGAGATACCCAGTACTTC CASSLGLLAGDTQYF
TRBJ1-2 TRBV4-2 - TRBD1 TGTGCCAGCAGCCAAGAAAACAGGGGATATGGCTACACCTTC CASSQENRGYGYTF
TRBJ1-5 TRBV6-6 few TRBD1 TGTGCCAGCAGAAAGGGACAGTATAGCAATCAGCCCCAGCATTTT CASRKGQYSNQPQHF
TRBJ1-1 TRBV6-6 - - TGTGCCAGCAGTGCCCAGACAGGCCTAGACACTGAAGCTTTCTTT CASSAQTGLDTEAFF
TRBJ2-2 TRBV4-2 - TRBD2 TGTGCCAGCACGGGACTAGCGGGAGCCGGGGAGCTGTTTTTT CASTGLAGAGELFF
TRBJ2-1 TRBV9 few TRBD2 TGTGCCAGCAGCGAAGGACTAGCGGGAGTTGAGCAGTTCTTC CASSEGLAGVEQFF
TRBJ2-7 TRBV19 - - TGTGCCAGTAGTATAGATCTCAGGGTACAAGGCGAGCAGTACTTC CASSIDLRVQGEQYF
TRBJ2-1 TRBV5-5 - - TGTGCCAGCAGCTTGTTCATCGGGAGTTGGGAGCAGTTCTTC CASSLFIGSWEQFF
TRBJ2-5 TRBV7-6 few TRBD2 TGTGCCAGCAGCCCCCTAGCGGGATACGGGACCCAGTACTTC CASSPLAGYGTQYF
TRBJ1-5 TRBV5-1 few - TGCGCCAGCAGCCGGGACCCTAGCAATCAGCCCCAGCATTTT CASSRDPSNQPQHF
TRBJ1-1 TRBV10-3 - - TGTGCCACCGCCCCAGCAGGGCGAACGGCTGAAGCTTTCTTT CATAPAGRTAEAFF
TRBJ2-1 TRBV4-3 - TRBD1 TGCGCCAGCAGCCTGAGGCCCCGGGACAGGGAGAACGGTGAGCAGTTCTTC CASSLRPRDRENGEQFF
TRBJ2-3 TRBV10-3 - TRBD2 TGTGCCGCCCAGGCGACTAGCGAAACGCAGTATTTT CAAQATSETQYF
TRBJ2-2 TRBV6-4 - TRBD1 TGTGCCAGCAGTGACTCGGACAGGGGGCACACCGGGGAGCTGTTTTTT CASSDSDRGHTGELFF
TRBJ2-7 TRBV10-1 - TRBD1 TGCGCCAGCAGTAGGGACAGGGTGGGAGAGCAGTACTTC CASSRDRVGEQYF
TRBJ1-2 TRBV7-9 - - TGTGCCAGCAGTTCAACCGGGATCCGATCTCTCTATGGCTACACCTTC CASSSTGIRSLYGYTF
TRBJ2-2 TRBV5-4 - - TGTGCCAGCAGCTTGGGGCAGGGATTTAGCGGGGAGCTGTTTTTT CASSLGQGFSGELFF
TRBJ2-5 TRBV13 few - TGTGCCAGCAGCATTCGGTGGTGGGGGACGGCCGGAAGCTCGGAGACCCAGTACTTC CASSIRWWGTAGSSETQYF
TRBJ2-2 TRBV5-1 few - TGCGCCAGCAGCTTCTCGGCAGACACCGGGGAGCTGTTTTTT CASSFSADTGELFF
TRBJ2-1 TRBV28 - - TGTGCCAGCAGTTTCCGATTTGGATTGGGACCCGATGAGCAGTTCTTC CASSFRFGLGPDEQFF
TRBJ2-1 TRBV7-7 - - TGTGCTAGCGGCGCGGGGCACAACAATGAGCAGTTCTTC CASGAGHNNEQFF
TRBJ2-7 TRBV7-6 once - TGTGCCAGCAGCTCGAGCGCCCTATCGGGCGAGCAGTACTTC CASSSSALSGEQYF
TRBJ2-7 TRBV7-6 - TRBD1 TGTGCCAGCAGCTTAGACAGGGGAACCTACGAGCAGTACTTC CASSLDRGTYEQYF
TRBJ1-2 TRBV27 - TRBD1 TGTGCCAGCAGTTTGGCGGGGACAGGACCTTATAACTATGGCTACACCTTC CASSLAGTGPYNYGYTF
TRBJ2-7 TRBV7-9 once TRBD2 TGTGCCAGCAGCTTATATCTAGCGGGACCGGGCTACGAGCAGTACTTC CASSLYLAGPGYEQYF
TRBJ2-4 TRBV2 - - TGTGCCGGGCGACATGCAGGCAAAAACATTCAGTACTTC CAGRHAGKNIQYF
TRBJ2-1 TRBV19 - - TGTGCCAGTAGTATACGGCCTACTAGAGCTGTCTCCTACAATGAGCAGTTCTTC CASSIRPTRAVSYNEQFF
TRBJ2-1 TRBV5-1 many TRBD1 TGCGCCAGCAGCTTCCGGGACAGCTCCTACAATGAGCAGTTCTTC CASSFRDSSYNEQFF
TRBJ1-2 TRBV19 - TRBD1 TGTGCCAGTAGTCCGGACAGGGTGGAAAACTATGGCTACACCTTC CASSPDRVENYGYTF
TRBJ2-3 TRBV28 - TRBD1 TGTGCTACACTTAAACAGGGACAGAAACGCACAGATACGCAGTATTTT CATLKQGQKRTDTQYF
TRBJ1-1 TRBV23-1 few - TGCGCCAGCAGTCAGCCCCCACAGGGATCAGCTTTCTTT CASSQPPQGSAFF
TRBJ2-7 TRBV23-1 - TRBD1 TGCGCCAGCAGTCCACATCAGGGGGTCGAGCAGTACTTC CASSPHQGVEQYF
TRBJ1-1 TRBV6-6 once TRBD1 TGTGCCAGCAGTGCGGACAGGAAAGCTTTCTTT CASSADRKAFF
TRBJ2-3 TRBV4-3 - - TGCGCCAGCAGCCAAGATCGGTCCCCAGATACGCAGTATTTT CASSQDRSPDTQYF
TRBJ2-3 TRBV7-2 few TRBD1 TGTGCCAGCAGCGCACTCGACAGGGGATTCACAGATACGCAGTATTTT CASSALDRGFTDTQYF
TRBJ2-1 TRBV10-2 - - TGCGCCAGCAGTGAGTTTCGGGCCGCGCAGTTCTTC CASSEFRAAQFF
TRBJ1-4 TRBV7-9 - - TGTGCCAGCAGCTTAGTCGGGGAAAAACTGTTTTTT CASSLVGEKLFF
TRBJ1-3 TRBV11-2 few - TGTGCCAGCAGCTCCCAAGGTAGGACTGGAAACACCATATATTTT CASSSQGRTGNTIYF
TRBJ2-1 TRBV5-1 - TRBD2 TGCGCCAGCAGCTTGTCGGGACTAAACAATGAGCAGTTCTTC CASSLSGLNNEQFF
TRBJ2-7 TRBV11-2 - TRBD2 TGTGCCAGCAGCTTAGGACCTTCCGGGACTAGCTACGAGCAGTACTTC CASSLGPSGTSYEQYF